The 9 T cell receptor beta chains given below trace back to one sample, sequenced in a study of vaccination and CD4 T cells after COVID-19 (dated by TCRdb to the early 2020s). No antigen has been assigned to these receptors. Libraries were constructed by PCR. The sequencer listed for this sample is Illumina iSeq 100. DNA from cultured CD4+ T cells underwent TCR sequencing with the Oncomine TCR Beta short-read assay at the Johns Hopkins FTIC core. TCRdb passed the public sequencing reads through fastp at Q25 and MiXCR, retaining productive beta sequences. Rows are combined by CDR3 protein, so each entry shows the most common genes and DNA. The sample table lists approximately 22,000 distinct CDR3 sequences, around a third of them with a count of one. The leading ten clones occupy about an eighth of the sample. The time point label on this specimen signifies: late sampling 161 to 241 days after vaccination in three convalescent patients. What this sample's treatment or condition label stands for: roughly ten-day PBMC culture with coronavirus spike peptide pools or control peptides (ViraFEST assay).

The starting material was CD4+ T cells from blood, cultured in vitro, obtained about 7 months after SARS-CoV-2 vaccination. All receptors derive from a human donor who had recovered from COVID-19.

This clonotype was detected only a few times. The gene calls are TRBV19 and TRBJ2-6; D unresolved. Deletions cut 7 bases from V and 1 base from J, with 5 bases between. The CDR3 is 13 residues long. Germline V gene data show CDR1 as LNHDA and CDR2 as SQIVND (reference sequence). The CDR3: CASTLSGANVLTF. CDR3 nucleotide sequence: TGTGCCAGTACCTTATCTGGGGCCAACGTCCTGACTTTC.

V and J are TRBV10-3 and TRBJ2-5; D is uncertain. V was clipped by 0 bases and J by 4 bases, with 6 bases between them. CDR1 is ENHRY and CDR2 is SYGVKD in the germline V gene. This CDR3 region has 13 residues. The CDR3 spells CAISESFRETQYF. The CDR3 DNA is TGTGCCATCAGTGAGTCCTTCCGAGAGACCCAGTACTTC.

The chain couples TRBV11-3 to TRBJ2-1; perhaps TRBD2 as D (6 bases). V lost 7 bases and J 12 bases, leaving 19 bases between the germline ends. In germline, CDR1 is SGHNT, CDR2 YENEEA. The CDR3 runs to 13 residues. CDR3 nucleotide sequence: TGTGCCAGCAACCCGGGAGTCGGTATAGTGCAGTTCTTC. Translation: CASNPGVGIVQFF. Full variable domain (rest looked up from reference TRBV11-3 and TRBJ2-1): EAGVVQSPRYKIIEKKQPVAFWCNPISGHNTLYWYLQNLGQGPELLIRYENEEAVDDSQLPKDRFSAERLKGVDSTLKIQPAELGDSAVYLCASNPGVGIVQFFGPGTRLTVL.

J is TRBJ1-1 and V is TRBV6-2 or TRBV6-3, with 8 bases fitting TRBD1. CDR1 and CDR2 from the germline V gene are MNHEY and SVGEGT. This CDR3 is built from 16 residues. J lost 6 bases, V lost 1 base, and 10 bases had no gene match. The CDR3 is CASSYLGQVGAAEAFF. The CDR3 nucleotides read TGTGCCAGCAGTTACTTGGGACAGGTCGGGGCGGCTGAAGCTTTCTTT.

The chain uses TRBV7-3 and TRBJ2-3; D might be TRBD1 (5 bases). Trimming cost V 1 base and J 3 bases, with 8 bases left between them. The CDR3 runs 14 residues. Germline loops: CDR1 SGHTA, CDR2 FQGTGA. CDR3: CASSLRGSTDTQYF. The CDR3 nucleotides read TGTGCCAGCAGCTTAAGGGGCAGTACAGATACGCAGTATTTT.

The chain's CDR3 is CASRRDSRYYEQYF. The CDR3 DNA reads as TGTGCCAGCAGACGGGACAGTAGATACTACGAGCAGTACTTC. This chain uses TRBV2 with TRBJ2-7, with TRBD1 matching over 7 bases. Germline CDR1 reads SNHLY; CDR2 reads FYNNEI. CDR3 length: 14 residues. With V trimmed by 6 bases and J by 3 bases, 8 bases remained unmatched. Full variable domain (outside the CDR3, taken from reference TRBV2 and TRBJ2-7): EPEVTQTPSHQVTQMGQEVILRCVPISNHLYFYWYRQILGQKVEFLVSFYNNEISEKSEIFDDQFSVERPDGSNFTLKIRSTKLEDSAMYFCASRRDSRYYEQYFGPGTRLTVT.

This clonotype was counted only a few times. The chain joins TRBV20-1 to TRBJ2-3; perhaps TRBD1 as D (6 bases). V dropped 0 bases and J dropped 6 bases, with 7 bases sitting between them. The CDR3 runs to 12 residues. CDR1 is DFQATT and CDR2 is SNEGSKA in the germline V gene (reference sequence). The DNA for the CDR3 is TGCAGTGCTAGAGATACAGGGGATACGCAGTATTTT. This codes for CSARDTGDTQYF.

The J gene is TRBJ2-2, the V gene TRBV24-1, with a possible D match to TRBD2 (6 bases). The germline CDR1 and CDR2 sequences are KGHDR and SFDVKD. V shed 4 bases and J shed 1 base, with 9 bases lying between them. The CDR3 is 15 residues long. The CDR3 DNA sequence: TGTGCCACCAGTGACCCCGGGGGGAACACCGGGGAGCTGTTTTTT. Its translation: CATSDPGGNTGELFF.

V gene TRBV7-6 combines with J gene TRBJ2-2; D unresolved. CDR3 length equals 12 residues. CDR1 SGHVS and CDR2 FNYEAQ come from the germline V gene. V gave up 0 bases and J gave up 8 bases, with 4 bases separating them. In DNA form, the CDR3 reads TGTGCCAGCAGCTTAGCCGGGGGGGAGCTGTTTTTT. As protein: CASSLAGGELFF.